This T cell receptor (beta chain) was observed in a study of T cell responses to AZD1222 COVID-19 vaccine. TCRdb's copy holds only in-frame clones and misses some; the assay was immunoSEQ multiplex PCR. Here the sample spans about 90,000 clones, about 91% being singletons. The germline V gene encodes CDR1 SGHRS and CDR2 YFSETQ. The CDR3 is made up of 16 amino acids. V was pared by 4 bases and J by 0 bases, with 13 bases between. The V call is TRBV5-1, the J call TRBJ2-2; TRBD2 is a possible D gene (7 bases). The sequencing here drew on peripheral blood, taken 28 days after the second AZD1222 dose. This receptor was obtained from an adult who received the AZD1222 COVID-19 vaccine. The CDR3 protein is CASSQAGASNTGELFF. The CDR3 bases are TGCGCCAGCAGCCAGGCGGGGGCCTCGAACACCGGGGAGCTGTTTTTT.